The T cell receptor (beta chain) under discussion was sequenced for a study of shared clonotypes between healthy human individuals. CDR3 length equals 13 residues. Germline CDR1 and CDR2: SGHRS and YFSETQ. V was pared by 0 bases and J by 8 bases, with 9 bases between. Assay: immunoSEQ multiplex PCR; the TCRdb copy retains only in-frame clones and omits some. This repertoire shows fewer than 1.4 million clones, around three quarters found once; its top ten account for roughly 0.65%. This chain connects TRBV5-1 to TRBJ1-5; D is possibly TRBD1 (6 bases). The sequence came from a man younger than 30 in good health. Some clones in this sample may be carry-over from other donors' samples. Sample: memory CD4+ T cells from PBMCs. The subset here: CD45RA-negative fraction. DNA of the CDR3: TGCGCCAGCAGCTTGGTAGGGGGGGAGCCCCAGCATTTT. Translated: CASSLVGGEPQHF.